This TCR beta chain was observed in a study of monozygotic twins with cystic fibrosis. Overall study results and limits: Unrelated CF individuals shared fewer identical clonotypes than monozygotic CF twins.

The repertoire was sequenced with immunoSEQ multiplex PCR; TCRdb's copy has only in-frame clones and lacks some. This sample carries some 22,000 clones, 95% to 98% of them seen once, and the ten largest clones take about 0.15%. The germline gives CDR1 SGDLS, CDR2 YYNGEE. This CDR3 has 14 residues. V lost 4 bases, J lost 6 bases, and 16 bases lay in between. Remarks on this clone: Its target is unknown.

The sample taken for sequencing was blood. The chain has TRBV9 and TRBJ1-2, with D hard to call. This clonotype originated in a girl aged 10-17 years with cystic fibrosis. The CDR3 nucleotides read TGTGCCAGCAGCCCGTCGCTAGGGTACCATGGCTACACCTTC. The encoded protein is CASSPSLGYHGYTF. Together with reference TRBV9 and TRBJ1-2, the CDR3 gives the full variable domain: DSGVTQTPKHLITATGQRVTLRCSPRSGDLSVYWYQQSLDQGLQFLIQYYNGEERAKGNILERFSAQQFPDLHSELNLSSLELGDSALYFCASSPSLGYHGYTFGSGTRLTVV.